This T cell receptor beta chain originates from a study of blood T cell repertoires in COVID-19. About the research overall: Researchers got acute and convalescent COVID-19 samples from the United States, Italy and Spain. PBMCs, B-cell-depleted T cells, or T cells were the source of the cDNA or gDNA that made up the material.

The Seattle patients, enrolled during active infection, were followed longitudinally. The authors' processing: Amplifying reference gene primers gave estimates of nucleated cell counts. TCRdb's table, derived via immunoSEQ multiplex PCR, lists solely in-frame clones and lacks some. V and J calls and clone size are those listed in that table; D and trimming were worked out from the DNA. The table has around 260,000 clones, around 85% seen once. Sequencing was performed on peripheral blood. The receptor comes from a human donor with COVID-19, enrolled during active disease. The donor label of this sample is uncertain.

The chain's CDR3 is CASSKGNGGAGELFF. The CDR3 nucleotides read TGTGCCAGCAGTAAGGGGAACGGAGGGGCCGGGGAGCTGTTTTTT. The chain employs TRBV27 and TRBJ2-2; a possible D gene is TRBD2 (6 bases). The CDR3 spans 15 residues. Germline V gene lookup returns CDR1 MNHEY and CDR2 SMNVEV (reference sequence). V was shortened by 5 bases and J by 6 bases, with 16 bases between the two germline ends.